This TCR beta chain was documented in a study of blood T cell repertoires in COVID-19. Study in general: Whether acute or convalescent, the COVID-19 samples came from the United States, Italy and Spain. The analysed material was cDNA or gDNA that came from T cells, B-cell-depleted T cells, or PBMCs.

This CDR3 region has 10 residues. V was shortened by 6 bases and J by 8 bases, with 7 bases between the two germline ends. Germline CDR1 reads SNHLY; CDR2 reads FYNNEI. Original data processing: Amplifying reference gene primers gave estimates of nucleated cell counts. The assay was immunoSEQ multiplex PCR, and TCRdb's table has in-frame clones only and misses some. V, J and clone size are taken as reported in that table, and D and trimming were inferred from the DNA itself. Among 90,000 to 100,000 clones, roughly 82% were seen once, and the ten largest hold about a tenth. V and J are TRBV2 and TRBJ1-1; D uncertain. What was sequenced was peripheral blood. This TCR was recovered from a man in his 70s with active or convalescent COVID-19. Here the CDR3 reads CASRPYEAFF. CDR3 bases: TGTGCCAGCAGACCCTACGAAGCTTTCTTT.